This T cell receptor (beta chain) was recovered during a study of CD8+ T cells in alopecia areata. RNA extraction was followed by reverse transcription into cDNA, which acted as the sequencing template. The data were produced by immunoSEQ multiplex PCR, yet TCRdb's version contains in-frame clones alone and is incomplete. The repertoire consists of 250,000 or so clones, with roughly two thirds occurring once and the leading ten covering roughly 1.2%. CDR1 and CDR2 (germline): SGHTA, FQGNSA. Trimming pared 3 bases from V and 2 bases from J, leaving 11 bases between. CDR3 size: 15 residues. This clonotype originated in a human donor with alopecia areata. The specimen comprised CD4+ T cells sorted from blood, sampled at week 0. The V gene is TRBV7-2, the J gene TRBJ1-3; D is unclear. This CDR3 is CASSFAQQPGNTIYF. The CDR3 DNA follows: TGTGCCAGCAGCTTCGCCCAACAACCTGGAAACACCATATATTTT.